What follows are 31 T cell receptor beta chains derived from one specimen sequenced in a study of T cells in Graves' hyperthyroidism and ophthalmopathy. Amplification yielded TCR beta CDR3 regions, with RNA transcripts as the source. Initially, a first-round RT-PCR of the TCR CDR3 employed the HTBI primer set. TCRdb fed the multiplex PCR reads into MiXCR, producing one record per CDR3 protein. The sample lists about 410,000 distinct CDR3 sequences, more than 12% seen once, with roughly a fifth in the top ten. The sample taken for sequencing was blood. The receptors were gathered from a woman younger than 45 with Graves' ophthalmopathy.

This clonotype has only a few counts. The chain uses TRBV28 and TRBJ1-2; TRBD1 is a possible D gene (5 bases). The CDR3 has 13 amino acids. Germline V gives CDR1 MDHEN, CDR2 SYDVKM. Trimming cost V 8 bases and J 0 bases, with 10 bases left between them. The CDR3 reads CASGWGSNYGYTF. CDR3 DNA: TGTGCCAGCGGTTGGGGGTCTAACTATGGCTACACCTTC.

This clonotype was picked up many times. The rearrangement uses TRBV28 and TRBJ2-7; D gene uncertain. Germline assignment: CDR1 MDHEN and CDR2 SYDVKM. This CDR3 region has 13 residues. V lost 6 bases and J 1 base, leaving 10 bases between the germline ends. The CDR3 protein is CASSLSSSYEQYF. For the CDR3, the DNA is TGTGCCAGCAGCCTAAGCAGTTCCTACGAGCAGTACTTC.

The CDR3 loop is CSARLSSTDTQYF. CDR3 coding DNA: TGCAGTGCTAGGCTATCTAGCACAGATACGCAGTATTTT. The V gene is TRBV20-1, the J gene TRBJ2-3; D uncertain. V dropped 3 bases and J dropped 0 bases, with 7 bases sitting between them. There are 13 residues in the CDR3. Germline V gene sequence: CDR1 DFQATT, CDR2 SNEGSKA (reference sequence).

The chain has TRBV3-1 and TRBJ2-1; 8 nucleotides match TRBD2. Germline lookup yields CDR1 LGHDT and CDR2 YNNKEL (reference sequence). After removal of 3 bases from V and 6 bases from J, the junction contained 10 bases not matched to a gene. The CDR3 consists of 16 residues. CDR3 sequence (DNA): TGTGCCAGCAGCCAGCTAGCCGGGACTAGGCTCAATGAGCAGTTCTTC. Amino acid sequence: CASSQLAGTRLNEQFF.

This clonotype has a count of ten or more. The chain has TRBV18 and TRBJ1-5; D remains unclear. Between the trimmed V and J ends, which lost 5 bases and 4 bases, there was a span of 9 bases. The germline V gene encodes CDR1 KGHSH and CDR2 LQKENI. This CDR3 has 13 amino acids. CDR3 in amino acids: CASSTERNQPQHF. CDR3 sequence (DNA): TGTGCCAGCTCAACAGAGCGGAATCAGCCCCAGCATTTT.

At least ten counts were recorded for this clonotype. V and J are TRBV10-3 and TRBJ2-1; 7 bases align to TRBD2. Germline V gene sequence: CDR1 ENHRY, CDR2 SYGVKD. The CDR3 is 15 residues long. V shed 6 bases and J 5 bases; nucleotides not matched to a gene: 10. The CDR3 sequence: CAIRVGGGLHNEQFF. CDR3 sequence (DNA): TGTGCCATCAGAGTTGGGGGGGGTCTGCACAATGAGCAGTTCTTC.

The chain couples TRBV29-1 to TRBJ2-3; the match to TRBD1 covers 11 bases. The V gene's germline CDR1 is SQVTM and CDR2 ANQGSEA. The CDR3 runs 16 residues. J was trimmed by 4 bases and V by 3 bases; bases with no gene match: 9. This CDR3 is CSVEAPDRGHSDTQYF. The CDR3 DNA follows: TGCAGCGTTGAGGCTCCGGACAGGGGGCATTCAGATACGCAGTATTTT.

This clonotype was seen repeatedly, ten times or more. This rearrangement joins TRBV5-5 to TRBJ2-3; D is possibly TRBD1 (6 bases). The CDR3 sequence is 19 residues long. The V end was cut by 3 bases, the J end by 3 bases, with 26 bases between. Germline assignment: CDR1 SGHKS and CDR2 YYEKEE (reference sequence). The CDR3 DNA is TGTGCCAGCAGCTCACTTTGGACAGCTGTCATGTTTGGAACAGATACGCAGTATTTT. It is translated as CASSSLWTAVMFGTDTQYF.

This clonotype has only a few counts. CDR3 bases: TGTGCCAGCCTCTATGGCTACACCTTC. Encoded protein: CASLYGYTF. The chain has TRBV12-3 or TRBV12-4 and TRBJ1-2; D uncertain. The CDR3 runs to 9 residues. With 8 bases removed from V and 4 bases from J, the gap between germline ends came to 2 bases.

This clonotype has at least ten counts. This rearrangement joins TRBV27 to TRBJ2-3; D is perhaps TRBD2 (5 bases). Trimming removed 4 bases from V and 2 bases from J, with 16 bases in between. Looked up from germline, CDR1 is MNHEY and CDR2 is SMNVEV (reference sequence). The CDR3 totals 16 residues. The CDR3 coding sequence is TGTGCCAGCAGTTCCCCGTCCGAAGCGGCCACAGATACGCAGTATTTT. Amino acid sequence: CASSSPSEAATDTQYF.

This clonotype was observed many times. The V and J genes are TRBV20-1 and TRBJ1-5; a weak D match, TRBD1 (5 bases). The V end lost 5 bases, the J end lost 3 bases, and 11 bases lay between the germline ends. Germline CDR1 is DFQATT and CDR2 is SNEGSKA (reference sequence). CDR3 length equals 13 residues. This CDR3 is CSAQGEDNQPQHF. The CDR3 bases are TGCAGTGCTCAAGGGGAGGACAATCAGCCCCAGCATTTT.

This clonotype was seen repeatedly, ten times or more. The V and J genes are TRBV28 and TRBJ2-7; the D gene is possibly TRBD2 (6 bases). From germline, CDR1 is MDHEN and CDR2 SYDVKM. Trimming cost V 4 bases and J 7 bases, with 17 bases left between them. CDR3 length equals 14 residues. DNA of the CDR3: TGTGCCAGCAGTTCAGGGTTGGGGGGTTGGGAGCAGTACTTC. Protein: CASSSGLGGWEQYF.

This clonotype was recorded at least ten times. The chain uses TRBV9 and TRBJ2-2; 8 bases are a match to TRBD1. V lost 0 bases to trimming and J lost 6 bases; unmatched junction nucleotides: 7. Germline V gene lookup returns CDR1 SGDLS and CDR2 YYNGEE. The length of the CDR3 is 16 residues. CDR3 in DNA: TGTGCCAGCAGCGTAGGCGGGGACAGGAGGTCCGGGGAGCTGTTTTTT. Its translation is CASSVGGDRRSGELFF.

This clonotype has ten or more counts. The J gene is TRBJ1-3, the V gene TRBV3-1; no definite D call. Germline V CDR1 and CDR2: LGHDT, YNNKEL (reference sequence). V gave up 1 base and J gave up 0 bases, with 7 bases separating them. The CDR3 has 15 residues. The CDR3 loop is CASSQADFSGNTIYF. In DNA, the CDR3 is TGTGCCAGCAGCCAAGCCGACTTCTCTGGAAACACCATATATTTT.

As concerns this clonotype: This sequence may be a read error, since a much larger clone differs from it by one base. V is TRBV7-9 and J is TRBJ1-4, with 7 bases aligning to TRBD1. Germline V gene data show CDR1 as SEHNR and CDR2 as FQNEAQ (reference sequence). This CDR3 has 14 amino acids. Trimming at V came to 2 bases and at J to 8 bases, leaving 5 bases not matched to a gene. The CDR3 is CASSLTGAQEKLFF. CDR3 bases: TGTGCCAGCAGCTTAACAGGGGCACAAGAAAAACTGTTTTTT.

This clonotype was seen ten or more times. This sequence joins TRBV11-2 and TRBJ2-3; no firm D call. The V end was cut by 6 bases, the J end by 4 bases, with 8 bases between. Germline lookup yields CDR1 SGHAT and CDR2 FQNNGV. The CDR3 runs to 12 residues. Written as DNA, the CDR3 is TGTGCCAGCAGTCGGACGTCAGATACGCAGTATTTT. It codes for CASSRTSDTQYF.

This clonotype has at least ten counts. The CDR3 loop is CASSLDGAGARTDTQYF. The CDR3 DNA reads TGTGCCAGCAGCTTAGATGGCGCAGGGGCGCGGACAGATACGCAGTATTTT. This rearrangement joins TRBV11-3 to TRBJ2-3, with a possible D match to TRBD1 (6 bases). Germline lookup yields CDR1 SGHNT and CDR2 YENEEA. CDR3 length: 17 residues. Trimming took off 0 bases at V and 3 bases at J, with 16 bases between the two ends.

This clonotype came up many times. The rearrangement uses TRBV3-1 and TRBJ1-5; D not resolved. The CDR3 is made up of 14 amino acids. Germline-derived CDR1 and CDR2 are LGHDT and YNNKEL (reference sequence). Deletions cut 1 base from V and 7 bases from J, with 11 bases between. This chain's CDR3 is CASSQGPARQPQHF. CDR3 DNA: TGTGCCAGCAGCCAAGGCCCGGCGAGACAGCCCCAGCATTTT.

This clonotype was found many times. The chain recombines TRBV5-5 with TRBJ2-7; D assignment may be TRBD1 or TRBD2 (6 bases each). Germline V lookup: CDR1 SGHKS, CDR2 YYEKEE (reference sequence). The CDR3 runs to 13 residues. V lost 0 bases and J 6 bases, leaving 10 bases between the germline ends. The CDR3 bases are TGTGCCAGCAGCTTGGAGTGGGGGGCCGAGCAGTACTTC. Amino acid sequence: CASSLEWGAEQYF. The full variable domain, completed using reference TRBV5-5 and TRBJ2-7, is DAGVTQSPTHLIKTRGQQVTLRCSPISGHKSVSWYQQVLGQGPQFIFQYYEKEERGRGNFPDRFSARQFPNYSSELNVNALLLGDSALYLCASSLEWGAEQYFGPGTRLTVT.

At least ten counts were recorded for this clonotype. V usage is TRBV28 and J usage is TRBJ2-1; D may be TRBD2 (5 bases). Germline values: CDR1 MDHEN, CDR2 SYDVKM. This CDR3 has 17 amino acids. Trimming left V 5 bases short and J 0 bases short, with 17 bases between. The CDR3 bases are TGTGCCAGCAGTCCCGAGGGTATTTCAAGCTCCTACAATGAGCAGTTCTTC. Translation: CASSPEGISSSYNEQFF.

In this sample, this clonotype turned up many times. The chain couples TRBV11-2 to TRBJ2-2; D is ambiguous. The CDR3 is made up of 16 amino acids. Germline V gene lookup returns CDR1 SGHAT and CDR2 FQNNGV. V was shortened by 1 base and J by 2 bases, with 11 bases between the two germline ends. The CDR3 nucleotides read TGTGCCAGCAGCTTAGGAGTAGGTCCTAACACCGGGGAGCTGTTTTTT. Translating it yields CASSLGVGPNTGELFF.

This clonotype has a count of ten or more. J is TRBJ2-2 and V is TRBV11-2, with D unresolved. The V end lost 2 bases, the J end lost 6 bases, and 19 bases lay between the germline ends. Germline values: CDR1 SGHAT, CDR2 FQNNGV. CDR3 length: 17 amino acids. CDR3 in amino acids: CASSLPTVLVVSGELFF. CDR3 bases: TGTGCCAGCAGCTTACCCACGGTTTTGGTGGTATCCGGGGAGCTGTTTTTT.

This clonotype has a count of ten or more. The chain uses TRBV2 and TRBJ2-1; D is undetermined. The germline V gene encodes CDR1 SNHLY and CDR2 FYNNEI. Trimming cost V 4 bases and J 8 bases, with 18 bases left between them. This CDR3 is built from 15 residues. CDR3 residues: CASSVSGSSTDEQFF. The CDR3 DNA sequence: TGTGCCAGCAGTGTAAGTGGGTCTTCAACGGATGAGCAGTTCTTC.

This clonotype was counted ten times or more. V is TRBV6-1 and J is TRBJ2-5; D might be TRBD2 (5 bases). The V gene lost 6 bases and the J gene lost 1 base, with 12 bases spanning the gap. The CDR3 runs 14 residues. Germline loops: CDR1 MNHNS, CDR2 SASEGT. CDR3 sequence reads: CASRNGVIQETQYF. For the CDR3, the DNA is TGTGCCAGCAGGAACGGGGTAATCCAAGAGACCCAGTACTTC.

About this clonotype itself: A single base separates this from a much larger clone, so it may be a read error. The genes are TRBV29-1 and TRBJ1-4; D is uncertain. Germline values: CDR1 SQVTM, CDR2 ANQGSEA. The CDR3 sequence is 13 residues long. Here the CDR3 DNA reads TGCAGCGTTGGGGTATCAGTGAATGAAAGACTGTTTTTT. Its protein product is CSVGVSVNERLFF.

This clonotype showed up many times. This rearrangement joins TRBV28 to TRBJ2-4; 12 nucleotides match TRBD2. The CDR3 is made up of 17 amino acids. The germline gives CDR1 MDHEN, CDR2 SYDVKM. V was pared by 6 bases and J by 2 bases, with 8 bases of the junction left unmatched. The CDR3 coding sequence is TGTGCCAGCAGCTCCTCTAGCGGGGGGGCTACCAAAAACATTCAGTACTTC. It is translated as CASSSSSGGATKNIQYF.

Many counts were recorded for this clonotype. This sequence joins TRBV7-9 and TRBJ2-7; 9 bases match TRBD1. The CDR3 totals 18 residues. Germline V gene data show CDR1 as SEHNR and CDR2 as FQNEAQ (reference sequence). J was trimmed by 1 base and V by 5 bases; bases with no gene match: 15. CDR3 sequence reads: CASSKQWPDRGISYEQYF. In DNA, the CDR3 is TGTGCCAGCAGCAAACAATGGCCGGACAGGGGAATATCCTACGAGCAGTACTTC. The entire variable domain, with the rest obtained from reference TRBV7-9 and TRBJ2-7, is as follows: DTGVSQNPRHKITKRGQNVTFRCDPISEHNRLYWYRQTLGQGPEFLTYFQNEAQLEKSRLLSDRFSAERPKGSFSTLEIQRTEQGDSAMYLCASSKQWPDRGISYEQYFGPGTRLTVT.

This clonotype has a count of ten or more. J is TRBJ1-2 and V is TRBV30, with a weak D call TRBD1 (5 bases). CDR3 length: 12 residues. V was clipped by 2 bases and J by 4 bases, with 8 bases between them. Germline loops: CDR1 GTSNPN, CDR2 SVGIG (reference sequence). Here the CDR3 DNA reads TGTGCCTGGAGTAAGACAGTCTATGGCTACACCTTC. Encoded protein: CAWSKTVYGYTF.

Many counts were recorded for this clonotype. J is TRBJ2-4 and V is TRBV28; D is unresolved. The CDR3 sequence is 16 residues long. V was trimmed by 4 bases and J by 1 base, leaving 14 bases between them. Germline V gene sequence: CDR1 MDHEN, CDR2 SYDVKM. The CDR3: CASSSQTIGAKNIQYF. CDR3 DNA: TGTGCCAGCAGTTCACAAACGATTGGGGCCAAAAACATTCAGTACTTC.

This clonotype has ten or more counts. The V gene is TRBV7-2, the J gene TRBJ2-5, with D possibly matching TRBD2 (5 bases). Germline V gene sequence: CDR1 SGHTA, CDR2 FQGNSA. V lost 3 bases, J lost 5 bases, and 10 bases lay in between. The CDR3 is 13 amino acids. The CDR3 DNA reads TGTGCCAGCAGCTTCTCTAGCCGGGAGACCCAGTACTTC. Amino acid sequence: CASSFSSRETQYF. The variable domain in full, completed from reference TRBV7-2 and TRBJ2-5, reads GAGVSQSPSNKVTEKGKDVELRCDPISGHTALYWYRQSLGQGLEFLIYFQGNSAPDKSGLPSDRFSAERTGGSVSTLTIQRTQQEDSAVYLCASSFSSRETQYFGPGTRLLVL.

The table lists this clonotype with a few counts. This sequence joins TRBV6-1 and TRBJ1-5, with 9 positions matching TRBD1. Looked up from germline, CDR1 is MNHNS and CDR2 is SASEGT. J gave up 5 bases and V 6 bases, and 8 bases lay outside the gene matches. There are 15 residues in the CDR3. CDR3 sequence (DNA): TGTGCCAGCAGGGGACAGGGAGCAGGGGATCAGCCCCAGCATTTT. The encoded protein is CASRGQGAGDQPQHF.